This section outlines one TCR beta chain sequence together with its context. CDR1 DFQATT and CDR2 SNEGSKA come from the germline V gene (reference sequence). The CDR3 spans 15 residues. V shed 0 bases and J shed 3 bases, with 13 bases lying between them. The data were taken from a study of blood T cells in healthy people across ages. The second PCR ran roughly 7 to 12 cycles with a sample-barcoded 5' primer and J-beta primers. TCRdb reprocessed the 5' RACE reads via MiXCR and lists one record per CDR3 protein. This sample has hundreds of thousands of distinct CDR3 sequences, with about 49% found just once.

The sequence was obtained from a man aged 60 to 69 in good health. The rearrangement joins TRBV20-1 to TRBJ2-3; D unclear. The sample comprised blood. The CDR3 loop reads CSARDRLVFTDTQYF. The CDR3 nucleotides read TGCAGTGCTAGAGATCGGTTAGTTTTTACAGATACGCAGTATTTT.